This T cell receptor (beta chain) was documented in a study of blood T cell repertoires in COVID-19. Per the original methods: By means of reference gene primer amplification, nucleated cell counts were estimated. The method was immunoSEQ multiplex PCR; TCRdb's version includes in-frame clones alone and lacks a portion of them. Clonal size and the V and J genes are those of that table, whereas D and trimming came from the DNA. Here the sample spans some 83,000 clones, around 90% being singletons. The germline V gene encodes CDR1 GTSNPN and CDR2 SVGIG (reference sequence). This CDR3 region has 14 residues. Between the trimmed V and J ends, which lost 7 bases and 5 bases, there was a span of 21 bases.

This sequence joins TRBV30 and TRBJ2-7; maybe TRBD1 (5 bases). Sequencing was done on a sample of peripheral blood. The sequence was collected from a woman older than 75 with active or convalescent COVID-19. CDR3 sequence: CALARKGLWHEQYF. For the CDR3, the DNA is TGTGCCTTAGCCCGAAAGGGGCTATGGCACGAGCAGTACTTC.